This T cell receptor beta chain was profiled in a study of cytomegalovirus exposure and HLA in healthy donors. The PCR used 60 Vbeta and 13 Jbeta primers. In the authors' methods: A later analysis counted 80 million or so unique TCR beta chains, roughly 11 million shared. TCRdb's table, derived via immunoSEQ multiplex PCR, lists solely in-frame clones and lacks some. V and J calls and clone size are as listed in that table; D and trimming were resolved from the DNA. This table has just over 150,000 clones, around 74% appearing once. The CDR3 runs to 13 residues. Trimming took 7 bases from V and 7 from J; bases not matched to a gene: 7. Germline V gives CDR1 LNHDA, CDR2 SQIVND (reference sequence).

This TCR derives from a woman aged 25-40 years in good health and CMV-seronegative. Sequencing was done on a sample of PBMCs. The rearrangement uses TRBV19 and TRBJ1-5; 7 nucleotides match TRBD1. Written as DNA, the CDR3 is TGTGCCAGTAAGTTCAGGGGGGAACAGCCCCAGCATTTT. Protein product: CASKFRGEQPQHF.